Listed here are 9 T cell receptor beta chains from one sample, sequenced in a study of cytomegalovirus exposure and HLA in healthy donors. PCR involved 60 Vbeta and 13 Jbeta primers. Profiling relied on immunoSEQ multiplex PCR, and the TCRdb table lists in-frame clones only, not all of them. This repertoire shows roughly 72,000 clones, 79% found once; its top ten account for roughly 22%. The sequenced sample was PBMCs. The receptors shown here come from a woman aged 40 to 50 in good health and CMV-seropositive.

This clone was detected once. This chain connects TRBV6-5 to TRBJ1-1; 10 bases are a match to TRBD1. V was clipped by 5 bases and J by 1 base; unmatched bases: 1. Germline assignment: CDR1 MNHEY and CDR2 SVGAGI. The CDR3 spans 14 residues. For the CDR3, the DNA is TGTGCCAGCAGTGGACAGGGGGGGAACACTGAAGCTTTCTTT. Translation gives CASSGQGGNTEAFF.

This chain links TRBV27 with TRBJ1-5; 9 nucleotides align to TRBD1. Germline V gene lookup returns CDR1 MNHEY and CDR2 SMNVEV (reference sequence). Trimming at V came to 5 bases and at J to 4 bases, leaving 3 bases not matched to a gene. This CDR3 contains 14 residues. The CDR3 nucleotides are TGTGCCAGCAGTCTGACAGGGGGGAATCAGCCCCAGCATTTT. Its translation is CASSLTGGNQPQHF.

The chain's CDR3 is CAWMKVGVLGAMNTEAFF. The CDR3 region has the DNA TGTGCCTGGATGAAAGTAGGGGTTCTGGGGGCGATGAACACTGAAGCTTTCTTT. V and J are TRBV30 and TRBJ1-1; D perhaps matches TRBD1 (6 bases). Germline V gene data show CDR1 as GTSNPN and CDR2 as SVGIG (reference sequence). The CDR3 spans 18 residues. Trimming took off 4 bases at V and 0 bases at J, with 24 bases between the two ends.

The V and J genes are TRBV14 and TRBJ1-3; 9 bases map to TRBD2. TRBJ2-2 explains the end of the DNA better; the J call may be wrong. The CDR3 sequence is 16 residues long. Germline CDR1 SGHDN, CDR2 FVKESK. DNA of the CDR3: TGTGCCAGCAGCCAAGGTGGACTAGCGCACACCGGGGAGCTGTTTTTT. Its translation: CASSQGGLAHTGELFF.

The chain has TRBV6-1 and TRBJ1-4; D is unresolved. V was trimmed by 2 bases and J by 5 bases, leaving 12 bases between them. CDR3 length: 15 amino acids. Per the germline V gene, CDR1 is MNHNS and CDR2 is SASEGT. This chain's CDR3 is CASSEYGHSNEKLFF. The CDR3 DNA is TGTGCCAGCAGTGAATACGGTCACTCGAATGAAAAACTGTTTTTT.

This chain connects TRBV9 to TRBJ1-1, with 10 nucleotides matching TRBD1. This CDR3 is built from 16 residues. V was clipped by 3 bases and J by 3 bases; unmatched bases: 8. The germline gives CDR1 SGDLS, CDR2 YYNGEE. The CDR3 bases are TGTGCCAGCAGCGGACAGGGGGCGACTGATTACACTGAAGCTTTCTTT. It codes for CASSGQGATDYTEAFF.

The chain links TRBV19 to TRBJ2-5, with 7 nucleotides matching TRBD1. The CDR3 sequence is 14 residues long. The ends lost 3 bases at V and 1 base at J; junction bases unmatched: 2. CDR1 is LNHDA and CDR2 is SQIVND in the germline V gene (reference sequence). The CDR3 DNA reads TGTGCCAGTAGTATGGGACAGCTCCAAGAGACCCAGTACTTC. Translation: CASSMGQLQETQYF.

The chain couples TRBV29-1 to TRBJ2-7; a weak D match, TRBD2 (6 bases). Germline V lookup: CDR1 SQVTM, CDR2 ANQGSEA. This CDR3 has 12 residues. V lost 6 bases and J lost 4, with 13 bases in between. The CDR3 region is CSVEFGGYEQYF. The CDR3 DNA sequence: TGCAGCGTCGAATTTGGGGGGTACGAGCAGTACTTC.

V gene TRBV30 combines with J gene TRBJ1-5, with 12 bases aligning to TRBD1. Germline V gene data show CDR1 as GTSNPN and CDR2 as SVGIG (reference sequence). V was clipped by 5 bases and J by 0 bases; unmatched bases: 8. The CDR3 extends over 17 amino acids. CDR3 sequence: CAWWTGTGGHSNQPQHF. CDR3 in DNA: TGTGCCTGGTGGACCGGGACAGGGGGCCATAGCAATCAGCCCCAGCATTTT.